This record looks at one T cell receptor (beta chain) sequence and its context. The data derive from a study of blood T cell repertoires in COVID-19. Study-level background: There were acute and convalescent COVID-19 samples, and they came from the United States, Italy and Spain. T cells, B-cell-depleted T cells, or PBMCs supplied cDNA or gDNA.

Per the study methods: Amplification from reference gene primers served as the basis for estimated nucleated cell counts. TCRdb keeps only in-frame clones here, not all; method: immunoSEQ multiplex PCR. V and J calls and clone size are those listed in that table; D and trimming were worked out from the DNA. The repertoire holds approximately 170,000 clones, with roughly 90% as singletons. This CDR3 has 16 residues. From germline, CDR1 is SGHAT and CDR2 FQNNGV. V was clipped by 1 base and J by 4 bases, with 16 bases between them. The specimen was peripheral blood. This chain uses TRBV11-2 with TRBJ1-2, with D tentatively TRBD1 (6 bases). The clonotype comes from a man aged 18 to 29 with COVID-19, enrolled during active disease. As DNA, the CDR3 is TGTGCCAGCAGCTTAGTTCGAGGGAGAGGGGGCTATGGCTACACCTTC. Translation: CASSLVRGRGGYGYTF.